These 3 T cell receptor beta chains were all obtained from the same sample, sequenced in a study of T cell repertoires in cytomegalovirus infection. One entry per CDR3 protein, called by TCRdb with MiXCR from the reads. This sample has 150,000 to 200,000 distinct CDR3 sequences, with roughly a fifth found just once. Material: PBMCs. The receptors shown here come from a human donor in good health (CMV status not recorded). Some clones in this sample may be carry-over from other donors' samples.

The rearrangement uses TRBV10-3 and TRBJ2-7; D is possibly TRBD1 (5 bases). V was clipped by 2 bases and J by 7 bases, with 15 bases between them. Germline CDR1 and CDR2: ENHRY and SYGVKD. CDR3 size: 14 residues. CDR3 in DNA: TGTGCCATCAGTGAGGAGGCAGGGCTGGGAGAGCAGTACTTC. It is translated as CAISEEAGLGEQYF.

The genes are TRBV14 and TRBJ2-5; TRBD1 is a possible D gene (6 bases). This CDR3 is 12 amino acids long. Germline V gene data show CDR1 as SGHDN and CDR2 as FVKESK. The V gene lost 1 base and the J gene lost 9 bases, with 9 bases spanning the gap. CDR3 loop: CASSQGAGAQYF. The CDR3 DNA sequence: TGTGCCAGCAGCCAAGGGGCAGGGGCCCAGTACTTC.

V gene TRBV11-2 combines with J gene TRBJ2-5, with D possibly being TRBD2 (5 bases). The CDR3 covers 13 residues. Per germline, CDR1 SGHAT and CDR2 FQNNGV. Trimming removed 1 base at V and 9 bases at J, with 12 bases between. The CDR3 protein is CASSLGRAEAQYF. CDR3 in DNA: TGTGCCAGCAGCTTAGGACGGGCGGAGGCCCAGTACTTC.